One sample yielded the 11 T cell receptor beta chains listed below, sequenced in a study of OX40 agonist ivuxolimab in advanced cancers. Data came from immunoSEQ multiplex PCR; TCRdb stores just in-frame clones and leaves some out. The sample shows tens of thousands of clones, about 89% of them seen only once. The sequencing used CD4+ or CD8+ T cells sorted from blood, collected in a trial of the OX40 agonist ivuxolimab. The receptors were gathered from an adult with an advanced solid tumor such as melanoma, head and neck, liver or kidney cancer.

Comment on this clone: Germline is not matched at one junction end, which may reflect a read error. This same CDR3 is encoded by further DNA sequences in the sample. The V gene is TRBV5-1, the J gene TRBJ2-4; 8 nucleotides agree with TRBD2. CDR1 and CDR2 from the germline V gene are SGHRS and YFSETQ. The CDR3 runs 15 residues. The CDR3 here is CASSLSGLAKNIQYF. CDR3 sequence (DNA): TGCGCCAGCAGCTTGAGTGGACTAGCCAAGAACATTCAGTACTTC.

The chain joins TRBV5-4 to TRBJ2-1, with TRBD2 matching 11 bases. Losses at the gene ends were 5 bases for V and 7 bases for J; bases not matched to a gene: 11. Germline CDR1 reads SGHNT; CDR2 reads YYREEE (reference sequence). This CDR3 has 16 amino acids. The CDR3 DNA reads TGTGCCAGCAGTACTGGGTCTAGCGGGAGGAGGAATGAGCAGTTCTTC. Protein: CASSTGSSGRRNEQFF.

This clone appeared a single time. The CDR3 spells CASSLQGAFSYEQYF. The CDR3 coding sequence is TGTGCCAGCAGCCTGCAGGGGGCTTTCTCCTACGAGCAGTACTTC. The J gene is TRBJ2-7, the V gene TRBV7-9, with TRBD1 matching 8 bases. CDR3 length: 15 residues. Unmatched junction bases numbered 6, after V lost 5 bases and J lost 0 bases. Germline assignment: CDR1 SEHNR and CDR2 FQNEAQ (reference sequence).

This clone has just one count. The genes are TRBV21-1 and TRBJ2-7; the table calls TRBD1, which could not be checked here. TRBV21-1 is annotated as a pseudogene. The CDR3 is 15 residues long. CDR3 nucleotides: TGTGCCAGCAACCCGGGACAGAATTATTCCTACGAGCAGTACTTC. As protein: CASNPGQNYSYEQYF.

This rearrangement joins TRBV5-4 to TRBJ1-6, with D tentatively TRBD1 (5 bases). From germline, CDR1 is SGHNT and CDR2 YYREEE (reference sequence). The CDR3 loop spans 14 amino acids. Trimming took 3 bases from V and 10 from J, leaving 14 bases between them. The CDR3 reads CASSSGYVRSPLHF. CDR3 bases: TGTGCCAGCAGCTCAGGGTATGTTAGATCACCCCTCCACTTT.

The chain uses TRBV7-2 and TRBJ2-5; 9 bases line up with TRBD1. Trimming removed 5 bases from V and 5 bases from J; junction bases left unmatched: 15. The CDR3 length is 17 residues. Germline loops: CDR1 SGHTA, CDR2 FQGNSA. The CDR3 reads CASSPRVVTGGAETQYF. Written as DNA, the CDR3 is TGTGCCAGCAGCCCAAGGGTGGTGACAGGGGGTGCGGAGACCCAGTACTTC.

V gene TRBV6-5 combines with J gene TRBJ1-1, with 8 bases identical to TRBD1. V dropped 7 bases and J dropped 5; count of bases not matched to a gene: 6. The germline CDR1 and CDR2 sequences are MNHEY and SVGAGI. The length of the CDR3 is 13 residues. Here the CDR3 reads CASTGGAWTEAFF. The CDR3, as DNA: TGTGCCAGCACAGGGGGCGCGTGGACTGAAGCTTTCTTT.

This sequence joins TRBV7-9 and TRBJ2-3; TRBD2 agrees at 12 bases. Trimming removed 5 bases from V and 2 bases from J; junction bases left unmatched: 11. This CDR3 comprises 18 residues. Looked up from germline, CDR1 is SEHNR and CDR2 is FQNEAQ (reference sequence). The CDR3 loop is CASSQDRGTSGYTDTQYF. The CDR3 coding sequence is TGTGCCAGCAGCCAAGATCGCGGGACTAGCGGGTACACAGATACGCAGTATTTT.

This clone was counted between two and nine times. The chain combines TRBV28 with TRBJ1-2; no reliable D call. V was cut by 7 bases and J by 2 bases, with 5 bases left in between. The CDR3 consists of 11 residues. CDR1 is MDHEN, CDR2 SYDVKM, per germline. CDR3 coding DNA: TGTGCCAGCACGCAGAACTATGGCTACACCTTC. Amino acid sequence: CASTQNYGYTF.

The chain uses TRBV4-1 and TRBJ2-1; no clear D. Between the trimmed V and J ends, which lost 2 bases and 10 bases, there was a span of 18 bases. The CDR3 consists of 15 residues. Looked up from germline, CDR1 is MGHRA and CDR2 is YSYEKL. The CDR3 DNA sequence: TGCGCCAGCAGCCAATGGGTTCAACCGGACCGGGAGCAGTTCTTC. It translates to CASSQWVQPDREQFF.

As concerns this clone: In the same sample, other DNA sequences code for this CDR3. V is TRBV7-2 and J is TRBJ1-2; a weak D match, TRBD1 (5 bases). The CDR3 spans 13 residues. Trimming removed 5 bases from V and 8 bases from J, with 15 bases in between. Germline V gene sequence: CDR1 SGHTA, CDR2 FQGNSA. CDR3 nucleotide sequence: TGTGCCAGCAGCCCCGACAGTGCTGTGGGCTACACCTTC. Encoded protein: CASSPDSAVGYTF.